The 14 T cell receptor beta chains given below trace back to one sample, sequenced in a study of blood T cell repertoires in COVID-19. Repertoires were generated with immunoSEQ multiplex PCR, while TCRdb's copy carries only in-frame clones and drops some. Among fewer than 90,000 clones listed, roughly 85% were seen once. Sequenced material: peripheral blood. The receptors here all came from a man aged 25-40 years with acute or convalescent COVID-19.

This sequence joins TRBV7-8 and TRBJ2-3; D gene ambiguous. With 0 bases removed from V and 4 bases from J, the gap between germline ends came to 11 bases. Germline CDR1 reads SGHVS; CDR2 reads FQNEAQ. CDR3 size: 15 residues. The DNA for the CDR3 is TGTGCCAGCAGCTTAGCGCTAATCTCCTCAGATACGCAGTATTTT. As protein: CASSLALISSDTQYF.

The rearrangement joins TRBV6-5 to TRBJ2-1; 14 bases are a match to TRBD2. V dropped 4 bases and J dropped 9; count of bases not matched to a gene: 5. Germline-derived CDR1 and CDR2 are MNHEY and SVGAGI. The CDR3 runs to 15 residues. The CDR3 DNA reads TGTGCCAGCAGTTCGCCGGGACTAGCGGGAGCTGAGCAGTTCTTC. The encoded protein is CASSSPGLAGAEQFF.

This chain connects TRBV6-5 to TRBJ1-1, with 7 bases aligning to TRBD1. CDR1 and CDR2 (germline): MNHEY, SVGAGI. Unmatched junction bases numbered 3, after V lost 6 bases and J lost 2 bases. The CDR3 extends over 13 amino acids. The DNA of the CDR3 is TGTGCCAGCAGGGACAGGCCCAACACTGAAGCTTTCTTT. Translating gives CASRDRPNTEAFF.

The genes are TRBV28 and TRBJ1-3; TRBD1 is a possible D gene (6 bases). Germline loops: CDR1 MDHEN, CDR2 SYDVKM. This CDR3 spans 14 amino acids. Trimming took 5 bases from V and 3 from J, leaving 11 bases between them. The CDR3 bases are TGTGCCAGCAGTACCCAACAGGGTGGAAACACCATATATTTT. Its protein product is CASSTQQGGNTIYF.

This rearrangement joins TRBV6-5 to TRBJ2-2; 9 positions match TRBD1. Germline V gene sequence: CDR1 MNHEY, CDR2 SVGAGI. The CDR3 spans 15 residues. V was clipped by 5 bases and J by 5 bases; unmatched bases: 6. CDR3 in DNA: TGTGCCAGCAGTCCGCCCGGGACAGGGACCGGGGAGCTGTTTTTT. It encodes CASSPPGTGTGELFF.

The V call is TRBV18, the J call TRBJ2-1; D is possibly TRBD2 (6 bases). The germline V and J ends were trimmed by 4 bases and 7 bases, with 14 bases remaining between them. This CDR3 has 14 residues. CDR1 and CDR2 from the germline V gene are KGHSH and LQKENI. The CDR3 region is CASSLLVRENEQFF. DNA of the CDR3: TGTGCCAGCTCACTCCTCGTCCGGGAGAATGAGCAGTTCTTC.

This chain links TRBV15 with TRBJ2-3, with 9 positions matching TRBD1. Germline CDR1 reads LNHNV; CDR2 reads YYDKDF (reference sequence). The CDR3 runs 18 residues. Losses at the gene ends were 4 bases for V and 6 bases for J; bases not matched to a gene: 17. The CDR3 region is CATSITPTGTGTGDTQYF. As DNA, the CDR3 is TGTGCCACCAGCATCACACCCACCGGGACAGGGACCGGTGATACGCAGTATTTT.

The chain is built from TRBV28 and TRBJ1-5; 7 bases map to TRBD1. The CDR3 has 14 residues. V lost 2 bases and J lost 7; bases outside the gene matches: 5. Germline V gene lookup returns CDR1 MDHEN and CDR2 SYDVKM. The CDR3 spells CASSLLEGAQPQHF. DNA for the CDR3: TGTGCCAGCAGTTTACTGGAGGGGGCCCAGCCCCAGCATTTT.

This chain joins TRBV5-4 and TRBJ2-3, with no clear D. V lost 4 bases and J 6 bases, leaving 6 bases between the germline ends. Looked up from germline, CDR1 is SGHNT and CDR2 is YYREEE (reference sequence). The CDR3 is 11 residues long. Here the CDR3 DNA reads TGTGCCAGCAGCCAACGGGATACGCAGTATTTT. The encoded protein is CASSQRDTQYF.

The rearrangement links TRBV27 to TRBJ1-2, with 9 nucleotides matching TRBD1. Trimming took 7 bases from V and 6 from J; bases not matched to a gene: 6. CDR1 is MNHEY, CDR2 SMNVEV, per germline (reference sequence). This CDR3 contains 13 residues. CDR3 coding DNA: TGTGCCAGCACTTCGACAGGGGGAGATGGCTACACCTTC. Its protein product is CASTSTGGDGYTF.

The genes are TRBV2 and TRBJ1-1; 11 bases are shared with TRBD1. This CDR3 region has 15 residues. The junction had 8 bases not matched to a gene; V was cut back by 7 bases and J by 4 bases. CDR1 and CDR2 (germline): SNHLY, FYNNEI. CDR3 amino acids: CASTGQGARGTEAFF. The CDR3 nucleotides are TGTGCCAGCACCGGACAGGGGGCACGGGGCACTGAAGCTTTCTTT.

This clone was seen a few times. This sequence joins TRBV4-3 and TRBJ2-7; 10 bases map to TRBD2. In germline, CDR1 is LGHNA, CDR2 YSLEER. The CDR3 has 15 residues. The V and J ends lost 0 bases and 3 bases, in that order; junction bases with no gene match: 2. CDR3 loop: CASSQEAGGNYEQYF. The CDR3 bases are TGCGCCAGCAGCCAAGAAGCGGGAGGGAACTACGAGCAGTACTTC.

The V gene is TRBV30, the J gene TRBJ1-2, with TRBD1 matching over 8 bases. Germline values: CDR1 GTSNPN, CDR2 SVGIG (reference sequence). J was trimmed by 8 bases and V by 1 base; bases with no gene match: 6. The CDR3 is made up of 13 amino acids. CDR3 region: CAWSARGLRGYTF. The CDR3 DNA is TGTGCCTGGAGTGCCAGGGGGCTTAGGGGCTACACCTTC.

The CDR3 nucleotides read TGCGCCAGCAGCCAAGTACAGGGGGATTGGAATGAAAAACTGTTTTTT. Amino acids: CASSQVQGDWNEKLFF. The chain recombines TRBV4-3 with TRBJ1-4, with 8 nucleotides matching TRBD1. The CDR3 is made up of 16 amino acids. Per germline, CDR1 LGHNA and CDR2 YSLEER. V lost 1 base, J lost 5 bases, and 6 bases stayed unmatched.